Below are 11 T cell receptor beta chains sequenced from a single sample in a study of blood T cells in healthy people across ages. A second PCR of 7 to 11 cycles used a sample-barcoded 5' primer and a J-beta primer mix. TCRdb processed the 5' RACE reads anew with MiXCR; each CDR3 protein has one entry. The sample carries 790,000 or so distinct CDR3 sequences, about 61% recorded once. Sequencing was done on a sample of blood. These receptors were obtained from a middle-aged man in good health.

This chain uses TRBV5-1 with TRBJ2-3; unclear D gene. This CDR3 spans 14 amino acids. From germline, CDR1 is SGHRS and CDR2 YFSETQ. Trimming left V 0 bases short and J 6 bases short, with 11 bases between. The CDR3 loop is CASSLEGTPDTQYF. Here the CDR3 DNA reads TGCGCCAGCAGCTTGGAGGGAACCCCCGATACGCAGTATTTT.

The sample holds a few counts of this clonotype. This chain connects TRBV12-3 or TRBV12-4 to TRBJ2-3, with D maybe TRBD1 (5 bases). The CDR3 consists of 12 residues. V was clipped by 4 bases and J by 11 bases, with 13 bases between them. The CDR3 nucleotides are TGTGCCAGCAGTTCCGGCGGACACGAGCAGTATTTT. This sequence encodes CASSSGGHEQYF.

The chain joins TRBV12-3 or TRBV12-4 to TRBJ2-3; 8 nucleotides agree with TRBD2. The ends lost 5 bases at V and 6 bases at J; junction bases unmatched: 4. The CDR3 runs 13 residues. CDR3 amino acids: CASSPREEDTQYF. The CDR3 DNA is TGTGCCAGCAGTCCGCGGGAGGAGGATACGCAGTATTTT.

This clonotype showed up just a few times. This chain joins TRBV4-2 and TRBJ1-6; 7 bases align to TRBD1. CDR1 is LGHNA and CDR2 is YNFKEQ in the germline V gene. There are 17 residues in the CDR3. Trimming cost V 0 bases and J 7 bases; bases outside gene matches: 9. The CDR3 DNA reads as TGTGCCAGCAGCCAAGATACAGGGGCAGCTCCAAATTCACCCCTCCACTTT. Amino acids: CASSQDTGAAPNSPLHF.

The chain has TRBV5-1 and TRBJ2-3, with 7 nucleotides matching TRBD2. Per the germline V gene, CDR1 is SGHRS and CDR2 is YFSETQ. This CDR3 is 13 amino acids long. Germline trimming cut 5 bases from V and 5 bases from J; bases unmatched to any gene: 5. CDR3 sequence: CASSPAGVDTQYF. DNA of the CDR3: TGCGCCAGCAGTCCTGCGGGGGTAGATACGCAGTATTTT.

In DNA form, the CDR3 reads TGCAGCGTTTCCCAATTGGACGGCAAGGAGCAGTACTTC. Translated: CSVSQLDGKEQYF. V and J are TRBV29-1 and TRBJ2-5; no reliable D call. This CDR3 region has 13 residues. V gave up 5 bases and J gave up 11 bases, with 21 bases separating them. The germline CDR1 and CDR2 sequences are SQVTM and ANQGSEA.

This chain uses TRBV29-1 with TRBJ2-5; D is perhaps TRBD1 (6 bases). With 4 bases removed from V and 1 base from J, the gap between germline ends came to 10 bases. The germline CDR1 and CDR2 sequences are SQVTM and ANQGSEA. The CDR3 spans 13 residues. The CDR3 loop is CSVGEGVQETQYF. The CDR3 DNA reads TGCAGCGTTGGAGAGGGGGTCCAAGAGACCCAGTACTTC.

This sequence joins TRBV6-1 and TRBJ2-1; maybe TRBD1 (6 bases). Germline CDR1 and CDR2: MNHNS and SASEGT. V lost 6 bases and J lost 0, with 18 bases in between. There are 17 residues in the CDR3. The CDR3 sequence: CASRSGTLQRSYNEQFF. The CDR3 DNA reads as TGTGCCAGCAGGTCCGGGACACTCCAACGCTCCTACAATGAGCAGTTCTTC.

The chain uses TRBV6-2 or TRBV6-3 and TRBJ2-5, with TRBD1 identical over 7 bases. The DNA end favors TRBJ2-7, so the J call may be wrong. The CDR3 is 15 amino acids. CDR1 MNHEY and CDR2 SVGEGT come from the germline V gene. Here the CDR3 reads CASRGPGQLIYEQYF. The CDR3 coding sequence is TGTGCCAGCAGAGGCCCGGGACAGCTGATCTACGAGCAGTACTTC.

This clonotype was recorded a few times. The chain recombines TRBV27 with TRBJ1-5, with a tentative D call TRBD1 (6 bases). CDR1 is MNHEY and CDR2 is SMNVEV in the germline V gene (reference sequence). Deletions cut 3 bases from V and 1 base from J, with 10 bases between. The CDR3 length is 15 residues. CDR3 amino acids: CASSFQGQSNQPQHF. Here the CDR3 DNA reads TGTGCCAGCAGTTTCCAGGGGCAAAGCAATCAGCCCCAGCATTTT.

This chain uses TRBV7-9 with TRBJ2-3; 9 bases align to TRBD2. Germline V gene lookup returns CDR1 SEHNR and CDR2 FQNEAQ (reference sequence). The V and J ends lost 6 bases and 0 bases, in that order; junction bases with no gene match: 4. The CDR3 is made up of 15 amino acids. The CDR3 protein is CASRILAGSTDTQYF. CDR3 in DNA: TGTGCCAGCAGGATTCTAGCGGGGAGCACAGATACGCAGTATTTT.